This TCR beta chain derives from a study of T cells expressing NK-cell markers. Across the study: HCMV serostatus: most of the eight sequenced donors positive, one negative.

CDR3 size: 14 residues. Germline CDR1 and CDR2: KGHSH and LQKENI. Making the TCR beta cDNA relied on 5'RACE template switching with UMIs. TCRdb re-called the 5' RACE reads, yielding one record per CDR3 amino acid sequence without DNA. The sample table sets out about 260,000 distinct CDR3 sequences. The rearrangement links TRBV18 to TRBJ2-1; TCRdb outputs TRBD1, but without DNA this stays unchecked. This TCR was recovered from a woman aged 18 to 75 in good health. Specimen: blood T cells: a sorted CD56 or NKG2C T cell subset, CD4+ or CD8+ T cells, or bulk PBMC T cells (not recorded which). The CDR3 sequence: CASSPEHGGSEQFF.